A selection of T cell receptor beta chains follows, all from one sample in a study of blood T cell repertoires in COVID-19. Sequenced by immunoSEQ multiplex PCR; TCRdb stores in-frame clones only, minus some. The repertoire holds about 140,000 clones, with about 81% as singletons. Sequencing was performed on peripheral blood. The source of these receptors is an elderly woman with acute or convalescent COVID-19. Both conserved end residues are part of each CDR3. D genes are given only for firm matches. The size entry is marked missing in some rows and otherwise reads once, few, many or a size class.

>few|TRBV4-1|-|TRBJ1-1
CASSPGIQRNTEAFF
TGCGCCAGCAGCCCAGGAATACAGAGGAACACTGAAGCTTTCTTT
>once|TRBV28|TRBD1|TRBJ1-2
CASSLYWTGASLGGYTF
TGTGCCAGCAGTTTATACTGGACAGGGGCGTCCTTAGGAGGCTACACCTTC
>-|TRBV3-1/TRBV3-2|-|TRBJ1-2
CASRPRESVYGYTF
TGTGCCAGCAGGCCTCGGGAGTCGGTCTATGGCTACACCTTC
>-|TRBV4-1|TRBD2|TRBJ2-7
CASSQAGTTYEQYF
TGCGCCAGCAGCCAAGCGGGGACTACCTACGAGCAGTACTTC
>-|TRBV12-3/TRBV12-4|-|TRBJ2-5
CASREGAETQYF
TGTGCCAGCAGGGAGGGAGCTGAGACCCAGTACTTC
>-|TRBV6-2/TRBV6-3|-|TRBJ1-3
CASSYRFSGNTIYF
TGTGCCAGCAGTTACCGGTTCTCTGGAAACACCATATATTTT
>-|TRBV18|-|TRBJ1-3
CASSKPNRSSGNTIYF
TGTGCCAGCTCAAAACCAAACAGGAGTTCTGGAAACACCATATATTTT
>-|TRBV28|TRBD1|TRBJ1-4
CASSSRTGGVEKLFF
TGTGCCAGCAGTTCCCGGACAGGGGGCGTTGAAAAACTGTTTTTT
>-|TRBV27|-|TRBJ2-1
CASSPVDWTDNEQFF
TGTGCCAGCAGTCCGGTGGACTGGACTGACAATGAGCAGTTCTTC
>-|TRBV6-4|TRBD1|TRBJ1-4
CASSVPGQGLSNEKLFF
TGTGCCAGCAGCGTTCCGGGACAGGGGCTTTCTAATGAAAAACTGTTTTTT
>-|TRBV11-2|-|TRBJ2-7
CASSLDRLSSYEQYF
TGTGCCAGCAGCTTAGACAGGCTATCTTCATACGAGCAGTACTTC
>few|TRBV19|-|TRBJ1-2
CASSIALGASYGYTF
TGTGCCAGTAGTATAGCTTTGGGGGCTTCCTATGGCTACACCTTC
>-|TRBV7-3|-|TRBJ2-2
CASSLLAATNTGELFF
TGTGCCAGCAGCTTATTAGCGGCTACGAACACCGGGGAGCTGTTTTTT
>-|TRBV5-1|TRBD1|TRBJ2-7
CASSRTGGTYEQYF
TGCGCCAGCAGCCGGACAGGGGGTACCTACGAGCAGTACTTC
>-|TRBV9|TRBD1|TRBJ1-2
CASSAGGQSYGYTF
TGTGCCAGCAGCGCCGGGGGACAGTCCTATGGCTACACCTTC
>-|TRBV7-9|-|TRBJ2-3
CASSPRRGDTQYF
TGTGCCAGCAGCCCACGCAGGGGTGATACGCAGTATTTT
>-|TRBV12-3/TRBV12-4|-|TRBJ1-3
CASSPSSVTIYF
TGTGCCAGCAGCCCCTCATCGGTCACCATATATTTT
>-|TRBV7-9|-|TRBJ1-2
CASSLGADYYGYTF
TGTGCCAGCAGCTTAGGAGCAGACTATTATGGCTACACCTTC
>-|TRBV2|-|TRBJ1-6
CASSSGIPRDSPLHF
TGTGCCAGCAGTTCGGGAATTCCCAGAGATTCACCCCTCCACTTT
>-|TRBV3-1/TRBV3-2|TRBD1|TRBJ2-7
CASSPLHGQAVEQYF
TGTGCCAGCAGCCCCCTACATGGACAGGCAGTCGAGCAGTACTTC
>-|TRBV5-1|-|TRBJ1-2
CASSFTTRLVVYGYTF
TGCGCCAGCAGCTTTACGACACGGCTCGTCGTTTATGGCTACACCTTC
>-|TRBV19|-|TRBJ2-3
CASSTGILDTQYF
TGTGCCAGTAGTACAGGCATTTTAGATACGCAGTATTTT